The 3 T cell receptor beta chains listed next were all sequenced from one sample in a study of shared clonotypes between healthy human individuals (dated by TCRdb to 2019 to 2021). Library preparation employed the immunoSEQ multiplex PCR assay. TCRdb holds this immuneACCESS table with in-frame rearrangements only. Some clones are missing; in checked studies, unresolved V genes explain under half, and the rest has no known cause. The sample table records about 1.5 million clones; under 99% of these occur just once. The top ten constitute roughly 0.4% of the sample. Sequenced material: naive CD4+ T cells sorted from blood. What the cell subset or site label conveys for this sample: CD45RA+ positively selected. These receptors were taken from a man aged 25 to 40 in good health.

Points on this clone: Other nucleotide sequences from this sample produce the same CDR3. The chain carries TRBV7-2 and TRBJ2-5; D remains ambiguous. V shed 2 bases and J shed 2 bases, with 3 bases lying between them. Germline V gene data show CDR1 as SGHTA and CDR2 as FQGNSA. The CDR3 has 12 residues. As DNA, the CDR3 is TGTGCCAGCAGCTTACCACAAGAGACCCAGTACTTC. Residues: CASSLPQETQYF.

The gene calls are TRBV9 and TRBJ2-1; TRBD2 matches 14 bases. The junction had 2 bases not matched to a gene; V was cut back by 0 bases and J by 0 bases. The length of the CDR3 is 18 residues. Germline V gene data show CDR1 as SGDLS and CDR2 as YYNGEE. The CDR3 nucleotides are TGTGCCAGCAGCGTAGTAGGGACTAGCGGGAGCTCCTACAATGAGCAGTTCTTC. This sequence encodes CASSVVGTSGSSYNEQFF.

This sequence joins TRBV7-9 and TRBJ2-7; D is uncertain. Trimming removed 0 bases from V and 3 bases from J, with 15 bases in between. This CDR3 has 16 amino acids. CDR1 is SEHNR and CDR2 is FQNEAQ in the germline V gene (reference sequence). The CDR3 DNA reads as TGTGCCAGCAGCTTAGCGCTCTCAGGACCTGGCTACGAGCAGTACTTC. It is translated as CASSLALSGPGYEQYF.